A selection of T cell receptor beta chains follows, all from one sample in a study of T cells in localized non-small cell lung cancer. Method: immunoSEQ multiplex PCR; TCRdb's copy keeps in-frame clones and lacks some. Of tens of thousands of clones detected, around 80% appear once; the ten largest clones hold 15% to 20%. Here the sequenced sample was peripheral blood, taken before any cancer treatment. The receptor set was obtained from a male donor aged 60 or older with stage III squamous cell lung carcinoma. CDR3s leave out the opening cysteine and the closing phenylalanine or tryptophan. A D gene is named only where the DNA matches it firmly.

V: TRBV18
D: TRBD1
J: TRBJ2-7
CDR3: ASSPRTGIASYEQY

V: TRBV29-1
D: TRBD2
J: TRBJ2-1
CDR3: SANRPGLASLGEQF

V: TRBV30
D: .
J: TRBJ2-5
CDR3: AWQRDLKETQY

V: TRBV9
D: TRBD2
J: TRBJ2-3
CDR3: ASSGGVAGGTWDTQY

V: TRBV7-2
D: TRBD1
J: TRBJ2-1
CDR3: ASSASQPGTGGDGQF

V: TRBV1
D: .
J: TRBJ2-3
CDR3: TSSQVLGGPQY

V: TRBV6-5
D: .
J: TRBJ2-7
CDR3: ASGGQTYEQY

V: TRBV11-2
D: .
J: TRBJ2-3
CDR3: ASSLRDTDTQY

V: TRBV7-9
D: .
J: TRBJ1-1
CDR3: ASSRVGDSTEAF

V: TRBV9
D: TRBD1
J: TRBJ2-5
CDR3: ASSAEGQGLSGTQY

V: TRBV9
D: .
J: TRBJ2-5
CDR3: ASSVGPGAGETQY

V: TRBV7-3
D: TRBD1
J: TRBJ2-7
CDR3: ASSPTGTVAYEQY

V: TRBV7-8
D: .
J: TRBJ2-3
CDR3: ASSLFRGDGSRSTDTQY

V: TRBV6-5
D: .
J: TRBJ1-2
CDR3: ASRGGYGYT

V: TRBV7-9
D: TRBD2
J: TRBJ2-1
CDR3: AVYMGLAGGTKNYNEQF

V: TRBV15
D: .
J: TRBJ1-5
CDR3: ATSRIDISQPQH

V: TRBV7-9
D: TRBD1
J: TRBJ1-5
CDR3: ASSFDDRDNQPQH

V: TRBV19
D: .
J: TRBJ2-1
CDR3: ASKSGGLGYNEQF

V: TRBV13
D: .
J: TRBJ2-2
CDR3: ASSLVGGRTTGELF

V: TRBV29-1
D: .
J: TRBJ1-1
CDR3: SGGLDTEAF

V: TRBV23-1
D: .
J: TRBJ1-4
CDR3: ASRDPNEKLF

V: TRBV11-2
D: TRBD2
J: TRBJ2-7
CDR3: ASTLRASGTLYEQY

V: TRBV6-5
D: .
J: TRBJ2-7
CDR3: ASATGYYEQY

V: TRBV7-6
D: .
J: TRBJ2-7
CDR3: ASSLAPSGYEQY

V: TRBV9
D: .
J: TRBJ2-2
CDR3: ASSVAVKGWNTGELF

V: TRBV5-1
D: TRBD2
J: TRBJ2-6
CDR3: ASSSREGSGANVLT

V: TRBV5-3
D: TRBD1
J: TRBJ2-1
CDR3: ARSPGQASL

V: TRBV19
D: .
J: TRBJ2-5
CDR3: ASSLQGGEETQY

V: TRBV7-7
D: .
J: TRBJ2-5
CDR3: AIDRPPNLETQY

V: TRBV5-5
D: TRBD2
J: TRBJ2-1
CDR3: ASSFGGGAGEQF

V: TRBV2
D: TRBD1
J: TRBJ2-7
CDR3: ASSTGTGREQY

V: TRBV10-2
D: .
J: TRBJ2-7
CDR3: ASSPGAGYEQY

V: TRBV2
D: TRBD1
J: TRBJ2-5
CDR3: ASRGGQGIQETQY

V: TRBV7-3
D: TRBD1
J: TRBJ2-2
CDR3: ASSLVQGAAGELF

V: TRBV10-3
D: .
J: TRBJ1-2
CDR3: AISESRGGYT

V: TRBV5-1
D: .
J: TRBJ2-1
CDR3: ASSSGLVNEQF

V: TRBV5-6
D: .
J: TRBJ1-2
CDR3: ASSEEGGNYGYT

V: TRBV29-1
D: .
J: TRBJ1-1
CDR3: SVEDRRRTF

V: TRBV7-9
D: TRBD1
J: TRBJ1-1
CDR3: ASSYDRGHGTEAF

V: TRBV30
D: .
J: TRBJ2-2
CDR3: AARGRLIPGELF

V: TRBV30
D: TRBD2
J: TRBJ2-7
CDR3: AWSAPSGRAYGQY

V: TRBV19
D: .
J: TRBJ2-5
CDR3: ASVSADKETQY

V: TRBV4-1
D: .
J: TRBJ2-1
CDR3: ASSPLAYNEQF

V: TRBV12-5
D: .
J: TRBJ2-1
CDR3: ASSLEEQF

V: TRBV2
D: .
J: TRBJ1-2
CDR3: ASSEMGKDYGYT

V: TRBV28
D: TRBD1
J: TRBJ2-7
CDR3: ASSRTGVSYEQY

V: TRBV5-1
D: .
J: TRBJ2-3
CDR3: ASSGQGTDTQY

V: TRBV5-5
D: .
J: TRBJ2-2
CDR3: ASSWRVPRGTGELF

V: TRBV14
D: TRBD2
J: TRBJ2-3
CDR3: ASSQVQVAGGPTDTQY

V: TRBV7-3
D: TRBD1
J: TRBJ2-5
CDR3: ASSQGGWEETQY

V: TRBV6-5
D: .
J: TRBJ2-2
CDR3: ASSSPSRENTGELF

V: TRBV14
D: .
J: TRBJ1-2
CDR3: ASSQDPPGTRGYT

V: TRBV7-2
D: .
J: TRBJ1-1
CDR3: ASSSRDGHTEAF

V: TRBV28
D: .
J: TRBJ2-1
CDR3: ASSFPLLPGGDHEQF